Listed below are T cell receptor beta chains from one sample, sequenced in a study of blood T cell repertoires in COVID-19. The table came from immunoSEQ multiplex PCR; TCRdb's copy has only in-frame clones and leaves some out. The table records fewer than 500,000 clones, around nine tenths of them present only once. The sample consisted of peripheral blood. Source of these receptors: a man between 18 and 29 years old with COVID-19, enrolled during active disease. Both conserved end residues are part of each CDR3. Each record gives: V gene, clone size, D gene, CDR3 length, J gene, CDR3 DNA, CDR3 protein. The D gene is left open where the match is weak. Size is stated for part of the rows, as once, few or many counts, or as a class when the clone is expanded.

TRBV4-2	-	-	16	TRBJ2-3	TGTGCCAGCAGCCAAGATAGAGCCAGCGGCACAGATACGCAGTATTTT	CASSQDRASGTDTQYF
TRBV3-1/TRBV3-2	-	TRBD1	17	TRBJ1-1	TGTGCCAGCAGCCCTTCGGGGGCAGGGGGTTTGTTCACTGAAGCTTTCTTT	CASSPSGAGGLFTEAFF
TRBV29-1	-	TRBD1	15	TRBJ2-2	TGCAGCGTGAAAACCGGGACAGCAAACACCGGGGAGCTGTTTTTT	CSVKTGTANTGELFF
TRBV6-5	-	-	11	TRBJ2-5	TGTGCCAGCACTAAACAAGAGACCCAGTACTTC	CASTKQETQYF
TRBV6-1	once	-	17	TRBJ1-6	TGTGCCAGCAGTGAAAGGCAGGGTGGAGGGAATAATTCACCCCTCCACTTT	CASSERQGGGNNSPLHF
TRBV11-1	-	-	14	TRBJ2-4	TGTGCCAGCAGCCCAGGGCCCCCTTTGAACATTCAGTACTTC	CASSPGPPLNIQYF
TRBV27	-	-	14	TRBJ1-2	TGTGCCAGCAGTTTATCGTTGGGGGGCTATGGCTACACCTTC	CASSLSLGGYGYTF
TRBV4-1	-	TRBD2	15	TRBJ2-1	TGCGCCAGCAGCCTGACTAGCGGGGGGAGAAATGAGCAGTTCTTC	CASSLTSGGRNEQFF
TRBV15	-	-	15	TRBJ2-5	TGTGCCACCAGCGACCCGGGACTGTACCAAGAGACCCAGTACTTC	CATSDPGLYQETQYF
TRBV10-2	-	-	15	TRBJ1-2	TGCGCCAGCAGTGGGAACAGTAGTTTAGGATATGGCTACACCTTC	CASSGNSSLGYGYTF
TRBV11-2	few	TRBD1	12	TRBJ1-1	TGTGCCAGCAGCCGACAGGGCATTGAAGCTTTCTTT	CASSRQGIEAFF
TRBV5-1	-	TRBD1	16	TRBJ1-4	TGCGCCAGCAGCGGACAGGGGGACGCAACTAATGAAAAACTGTTTTTT	CASSGQGDATNEKLFF
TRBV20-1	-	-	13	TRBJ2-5	TGCAGTGCTAGTAGGACAGTCCAAGAGACCCAGTACTTC	CSASRTVQETQYF
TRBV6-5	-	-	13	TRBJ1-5	TGTGCCAGCAGTTGGGGACAAGGGCAGCCCCAGCATTTT	CASSWGQGQPQHF
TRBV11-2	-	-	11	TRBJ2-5	TGTGCCAGCAGCCGTAAAGAGACCCAGTACTTC	CASSRKETQYF
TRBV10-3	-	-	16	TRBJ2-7	TGTGCCATCAGTAAAACTTTGGGGGACACATACTACGAGCAGTACTTC	CAISKTLGDTYYEQYF
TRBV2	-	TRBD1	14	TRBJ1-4	TGTGCCAGCAGCTGGGGACAGACGAATGAAAAACTGTTTTTT	CASSWGQTNEKLFF
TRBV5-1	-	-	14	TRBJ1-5	TGCGCCAGCAGCTTGGGGGGACAAAATCAGCCCCAGCATTTT	CASSLGGQNQPQHF
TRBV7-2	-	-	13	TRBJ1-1	TGTGCCAGCAGCTTAGGACAGAACACTGAAGCTTTCTTT	CASSLGQNTEAFF
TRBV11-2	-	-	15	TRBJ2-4	TGTGCCAGCAGCTTAGGAGGGCTAGCCAAAAACATTCAGTACTTC	CASSLGGLAKNIQYF
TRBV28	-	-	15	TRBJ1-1	TGTGCCAGCAGTTTAATGCGCGGGGGCAGCCCTGAAGCTTTCTTT	CASSLMRGGSPEAFF
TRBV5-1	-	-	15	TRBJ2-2	TGCGCCAGCAGCCTACGACAGGTGGGAACCGGGGAGCTGTTTTTT	CASSLRQVGTGELFF
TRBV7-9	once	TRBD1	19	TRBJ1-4	TGTGCCAGCAGCTTAGCGTTCGTTGTTTCAGGGGGCGCCCATGAAAAACTGTTTTTT	CASSLAFVVSGGAHEKLFF
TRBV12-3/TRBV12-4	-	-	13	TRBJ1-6	TGTGCCAGCAGTTTTGCAGGGCTGTCACCCCTCCACTTT	CASSFAGLSPLHF
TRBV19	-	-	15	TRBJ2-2	TGTGCCAGTAGTATTGGCGGGCGCGGCACCGGGGAGCTGTTTTTT	CASSIGGRGTGELFF
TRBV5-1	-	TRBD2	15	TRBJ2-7	TGCGCCAGCAGCTTGGAGGCTAGCGGAACCTACGAGCAGTACTTC	CASSLEASGTYEQYF
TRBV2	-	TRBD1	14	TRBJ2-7	TGTGCCAGCACGTCGACAGGGAGCTCCTACGAGCAGTACTTC	CASTSTGSSYEQYF
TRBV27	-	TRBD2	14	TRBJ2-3	TGTGCCAGCAGTCCTGGGGGGGGAGGAGATACGCAGTATTTT	CASSPGGGGDTQYF
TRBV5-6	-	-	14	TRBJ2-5	TGTGCCAGCAGCCGACTTAGCCTTCAAGAGACCCAGTACTTC	CASSRLSLQETQYF
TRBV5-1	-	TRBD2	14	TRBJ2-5	TGCGCCAGCAGCTTGCCGGGGAGGGGAGAGACCCAGTACTTC	CASSLPGRGETQYF
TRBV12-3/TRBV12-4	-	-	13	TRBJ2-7	TGTGCCAGCAGTTCCTACCGGGGTTCCGAGCAGTACTTC	CASSSYRGSEQYF
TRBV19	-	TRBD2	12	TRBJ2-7	TGTGCCACCGGGAGCGGGGCTTACGAGCAGTACTTC	CATGSGAYEQYF
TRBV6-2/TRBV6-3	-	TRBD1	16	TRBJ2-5	TGTGCCAGCAGTTACCCCGGGACAGGGGGCGAAGAGACCCAGTACTTC	CASSYPGTGGEETQYF
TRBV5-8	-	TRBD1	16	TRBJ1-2	TGTGCCAGCAGTGTGTTGAGGGGGCCCAGTGCTTATGGCTACACCTTC	CASSVLRGPSAYGYTF
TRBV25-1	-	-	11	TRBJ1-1	TGTGCCAGCAACCAGAGGAATGAAGCTTTCTTT	CASNQRNEAFF
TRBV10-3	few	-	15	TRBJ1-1	TGTGCCATCAGTGAGTCGGGACTGGTGAACACTGAAGCTTTCTTT	CAISESGLVNTEAFF
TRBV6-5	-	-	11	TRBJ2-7	TGTGCCAGCAGTAACATCTACGAGCAGTACTTC	CASSNIYEQYF
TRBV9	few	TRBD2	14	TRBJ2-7	TGTGCCAGCAGCGTTCTAGCGGGGTCCTACGAGCAGTACTTC	CASSVLAGSYEQYF
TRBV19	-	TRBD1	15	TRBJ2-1	TGTGCCAGTAGTAGTAGGACAGGGAGGTACAATGAGCAGTTCTTC	CASSSRTGRYNEQFF
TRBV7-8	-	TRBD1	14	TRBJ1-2	TGTGCCAGCAGCCCCAAGGACAGGGACTATGGCTACACCTTC	CASSPKDRDYGYTF
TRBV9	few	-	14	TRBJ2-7	TGTGCCAGCAGCGTACTGCCCAGGGACTACGAGCAGTACTTC	CASSVLPRDYEQYF
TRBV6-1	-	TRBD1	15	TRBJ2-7	TGTGCCAGCAGTGAACCGGGACAGAAGTCCTACGAGCAGTACTTC	CASSEPGQKSYEQYF
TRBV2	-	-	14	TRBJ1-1	TGTGCCAGCAGTGCTCAGGGGATCTACACTGAAGCTTTCTTT	CASSAQGIYTEAFF
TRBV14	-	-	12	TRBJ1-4	TGTGCCAGCAGCCAAAGGGGTGAAAAACTGTTTTTT	CASSQRGEKLFF
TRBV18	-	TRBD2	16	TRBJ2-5	TGTGCCAGCTCACCCCTCCCGGCGGGAGTACGGGAGACCCAGTACTTC	CASSPLPAGVRETQYF
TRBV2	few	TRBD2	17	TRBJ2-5	TGTGCCAGCAGTCCGGACGGCCCTGGGCGGGAGTGGGAGACCCAGTACTTC	CASSPDGPGREWETQYF
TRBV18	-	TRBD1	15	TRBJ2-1	TGTGCCAGCTCACGGACCCAGACAGACAGGGATGAGCAGTTCTTC	CASSRTQTDRDEQFF
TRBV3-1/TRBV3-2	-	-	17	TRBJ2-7	TGTGCCAGCAGCCAAGATTGGGGGGGCGGATCTACTTACGAGCAGTACTTC	CASSQDWGGGSTYEQYF
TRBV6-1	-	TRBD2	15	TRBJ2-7	TGTGCCAGCAGTGACGGAACTAGCGGGAGCTACGAGCAGTACTTC	CASSDGTSGSYEQYF